This T cell receptor (beta chain) appears in the sequencing data of a study of T cells in Graves' hyperthyroidism and ophthalmopathy. Amplification of TCR beta CDR3 regions was performed using RNA transcripts as template. The primer set for the first-round RT-PCR of the TCR CDR3 was HTBI. TCRdb itself ran the multiplex PCR reads through MiXCR, one entry per CDR3 protein. Here the sample spans hundreds of thousands of distinct CDR3 sequences, 16% being singletons. The V gene lost 1 base and the J gene lost 2 bases, with 9 bases spanning the gap. From germline, CDR1 is LGHDT and CDR2 YNNKEL (reference sequence). CDR3 size: 15 residues.

What was sequenced was blood. The TCR comes from a young woman with Graves' hyperthyroidism. V usage is TRBV3-1 and J usage is TRBJ1-3; D unclear. The CDR3 DNA is TGTGCCAGCAGCCAAGCACCTCAGACTGGAAACACCATATATTTT. Its translation is CASSQAPQTGNTIYF.